The clone carrying this T cell receptor (beta chain) was detected ten times or more. These data originate in a study of T cells in Graves' hyperthyroidism and ophthalmopathy. Losses at the gene ends were 1 base for V and 4 bases for J; bases not matched to a gene: 4. Germline CDR1 is SGHAT and CDR2 is FQNNGV. The CDR3 spans 15 residues. PBMCs were collected from an approximately 9.5 ml volume of fresh peripheral blood. Template material for amplifying TCR beta CDR3 regions consisted of RNA transcripts. The study used the HTBI primer set for a first-round RT-PCR of the TCR CDR3. TCRdb independently ran MiXCR on the multiplex PCR reads; one entry per CDR3 protein. This sample yields 380,000 or so distinct CDR3 sequences, of which roughly 13% are seen a single time; around 24% belongs to the top ten.

Material: blood. The chain couples TRBV11-2 to TRBJ1-1; the match to TRBD1 covers 9 bases. The receptor was isolated from a woman between 25 and 40 years old with Graves' hyperthyroidism. The DNA for the CDR3 is TGTGCCAGCAGCTTAGCCGGGACAGGGACCACTGAAGCTTTCTTT. Protein: CASSLAGTGTTEAFF.